This T cell receptor beta chain was documented in a study of T-cell memory formation after mild COVID-19. Whole-study context: Clustering of TCRs was largely donor specific. Study results and caveats: The study found contracting CD4+ clones mainly in CM and EM and contracting CD8+ clones in EMRA.

In the case of this clonotype: Antigen unknown.

The V end was cut by 0 bases, the J end by 4 bases, with 26 bases between. Germline V gene sequence: CDR1 ENHRY, CDR2 SYGVKD. The CDR3 loop spans 20 amino acids. 5'RACE, which relied on constant-segment primers, yielded TCR alpha and TCR beta cDNA libraries carrying sample barcodes and UMIs. Each CDR3 protein gets one entry after TCRdb re-called the 5' RACE reads with MiXCR. The sample contains about 340,000 distinct CDR3 sequences, approximately 13% of which appear only once. Input material: PBMCs or a T cell subset sorted from them (not recorded which). The source of this sequence is a man aged 18 to 30 who had mild COVID-19 (a few samples of this study predate the infection). Cell type and time point are not known. The V and J genes are TRBV10-3 and TRBJ2-3; D may be TRBD2 (6 bases). CDR3 loop: CAISESIIPRGGESSDTQYF. The CDR3, as DNA: TGTGCCATCAGTGAGTCGATAATCCCTCGCGGCGGGGAGAGTTCAGATACGCAGTATTTT.